These 5 T cell receptor beta chains came from one sample sequenced in a study of blood T cell repertoires in COVID-19. Method: immunoSEQ multiplex PCR; TCRdb's copy keeps in-frame clones and lacks some. The data contain approximately 70,000 clones, 60% to 85% of them singletons. Sequences were obtained from peripheral blood. The origin of the receptors is an elderly woman with active or convalescent COVID-19.

This sequence joins TRBV11-3 and TRBJ2-2; 14 bases are a match to TRBD2. CDR1 and CDR2 (germline): SGHNT, YENEEA. The CDR3 contains 17 residues. The trim removed 5 bases at V and 4 bases at J, leaving 6 bases unmatched. CDR3 sequence: CASSRLAGGVGTGELFF. The DNA of the CDR3 is TGTGCCAGCAGCCGACTAGCGGGAGGGGTGGGCACCGGGGAGCTGTTTTTT.

The V gene is TRBV5-1, the J gene TRBJ2-2; TRBD1 matches 7 bases. Germline V CDR1 and CDR2: SGHRS, YFSETQ. J lost 6 bases, V lost 4 bases, and 12 bases had no gene match. The CDR3 covers 16 residues. Here the CDR3 reads CASSRNADRVAGELFF. In DNA form, the CDR3 reads TGCGCCAGCAGCAGAAACGCTGACAGGGTTGCCGGGGAGCTGTTTTTT.

The rearrangement uses TRBV20-1 and TRBJ1-1, with D uncertain. V shed 6 bases and J shed 1 base, with 6 bases lying between them. CDR3 size: 11 residues. The germline CDR1 and CDR2 sequences are DFQATT and SNEGSKA (reference sequence). CDR3 protein: CSAGENTEAFF. The CDR3 DNA is TGCAGTGCGGGCGAGAACACTGAAGCTTTCTTT.

The CDR3 nucleotides read TGTGCCAGCAGCACTAGTGGGCGGGGGGCCGATGAGCAGTTCTTC. This codes for CASSTSGRGADEQFF. The chain uses TRBV9 and TRBJ2-1, with TRBD2 matching 8 bases. The J segment lost 8 bases and the V segment lost 4 bases, leaving 11 bases of the junction unmatched. The CDR3 runs to 15 residues. CDR1 SGDLS and CDR2 YYNGEE come from the germline V gene.

The chain uses TRBV4-3 and TRBJ2-2, with TRBD1 as a possible D gene (5 bases). The length of the CDR3 is 15 residues. CDR1 LGHNA and CDR2 YSLEER come from the germline V gene. The germline V and J ends were trimmed by 4 bases and 1 base, with 10 bases remaining between them. The CDR3 reads CASSRDQGNTGELFF. CDR3 nucleotide sequence: TGCGCCAGCAGCCGAGACCAGGGGAACACCGGGGAGCTGTTTTTT.